Each of the 8 T cell receptor beta chains below was sequenced from the same sample in a study of T cell responses to AZD1222 COVID-19 vaccine. Clones were read by immunoSEQ multiplex PCR, and TCRdb kept only the in-frame ones, dropping some. The sample lists 120,000 to 150,000 clones; approximately 89% were seen once. Here the sequenced sample was peripheral blood, taken on day 0 of AZD1222 vaccination. The receptors originated from an adult in good health.

This clone has a handful of counts. The chain links TRBV12-5 to TRBJ1-5, with no clear D. V lost 1 base, J lost 3 bases, and 4 bases lay in between. The CDR3 is 13 amino acids. In germline, CDR1 is LGHNT, CDR2 FRNRAP. In nucleotides, the CDR3 is TGTGCTAGTGGTTTGGATTCCAATCAGCCCCAGCATTTT. Amino acids: CASGLDSNQPQHF. The variable domain in full, completed from reference TRBV12-5 and TRBJ1-5, reads DARVTQTPRHKVTEMGQEVTMRCQPILGHNTVFWYRQTMMQGLELLAYFRNRAPLDDSGMPKDRFSAEMPDATLATLKIQPSEPRDSAVYFCASGLDSNQPQHFGDGTRLSIL.

This chain links TRBV3-1 (or the pseudogene TRBV3-2) with TRBJ2-7, with a tentative D call TRBD1 (5 bases). Trimming removed 5 bases at V and 3 bases at J, with 14 bases between. The CDR3 covers 14 residues. Germline V gene sequence: CDR1 LGHDT, CDR2 YNNKEL (reference sequence). The CDR3 DNA reads TGTGCCAGCAGCAACGGCCAGGGTGACTACGAGCAGTACTTC. Translated, it gives CASSNGQGDYEQYF.

This chain joins TRBV10-1 and TRBJ2-3; maybe TRBD2 (5 bases). V was clipped by 2 bases and J by 0 bases, with 9 bases between them. Germline loops: CDR1 WNHNN, CDR2 SYGVQD (reference sequence). The CDR3 has 15 amino acids. The CDR3, as DNA: TGCGCCAGCAGTGAGGGTCGGGGTAGCACAGATACGCAGTATTTT. Protein: CASSEGRGSTDTQYF.

The CDR3: CASSWDGTGSSNQPQHF. CDR3 DNA sequence: TGTGCCAGCAGCTGGGACGGGACAGGGTCAAGCAATCAGCCCCAGCATTTT. The V and J genes are TRBV7-8 and TRBJ1-5, with 9 bases aligning to TRBD1. The CDR3 consists of 17 residues. CDR1 and CDR2 (germline): SGHVS, FQNEAQ. The V and J ends lost 4 bases and 1 base, in that order; junction bases with no gene match: 8.

The chain couples TRBV6-6 to TRBJ1-2, with D perhaps matching TRBD1 (5 bases). The ends were cut back, 7 bases at V and 8 bases at J, with 17 bases in the middle. Germline CDR1 and CDR2: MNHNY and SVGAGI (reference sequence). The CDR3 spans 13 residues. CDR3 region: CASTTWGLGGYTF. The CDR3 region has the DNA TGTGCCAGCACGACTTGGGGCCTGGGAGGCTACACCTTC.

CDR3 DNA sequence: TGTGCCAGCGATAACCCAATCTCGTCGGGTCCTGGAAACACCATATATTTT. This encodes CASDNPISSGPGNTIYF. V gene TRBV2 combines with J gene TRBJ1-3, with no clear D. The CDR3 loop spans 17 amino acids. Between the trimmed V and J ends, which lost 8 bases and 2 bases, there was a span of 22 bases. Germline V gene sequence: CDR1 SNHLY, CDR2 FYNNEI.

This rearrangement joins TRBV4-1 to TRBJ1-2; the D is unclear. Germline V gene lookup returns CDR1 MGHRA and CDR2 YSYEKL. V lost 0 bases and J lost 4, with 12 bases in between. This CDR3 has 15 amino acids. Written as DNA, the CDR3 is TGCGCCAGCAGCCAAGATGCATTGGCTACCTATGGCTACACCTTC. It encodes CASSQDALATYGYTF.

The J gene is TRBJ1-3, the V gene TRBV4-1, with 7 bases aligning to TRBD1. Germline CDR1 MGHRA, CDR2 YSYEKL. CDR3 size: 17 residues. The V and J ends lost 2 bases and 3 bases, in that order; junction bases with no gene match: 10. CDR3 nucleotide sequence: TGCGCCAGCAGCCAACCCCACAGGGGAAGCGATGGAAACACCATATATTTT. Translation: CASSQPHRGSDGNTIYF.